The clone carrying this TCR beta chain was observed at least ten times. Antigen: not known. Indicated time point: persistent/refractory GD, antithyroid drugs over 5 years with positive TRAb. The TCR library was prepared using RNA isolated from PBMCs. Graves' disease diagnosis used American Thyroid Association guidelines. The source of the patients was an endocrinology department in Xi'an, China. HTBI primers from iRepertoire and Arm-PCR of CDR3 regions yielded the TCR beta libraries. TCRdb analysed the multiplex PCR reads with MiXCR anew, one entry per CDR3 protein. The sample holds fewer than 550,000 distinct CDR3 sequences, roughly 21% seen once. This entry comes from a study of regulatory T cells in long-lasting Graves disease. Study results and caveats: Persistent patients shared more public clonotypes (about 2,700) than newly diagnosed patients (around 910). Less diverse TCR repertoires were seen in persistent Graves' patients than in newly diagnosed ones.

The junction had 10 bases not matched to a gene; V was cut back by 4 bases and J by 7 bases. This CDR3 has 16 residues. CDR1 MDHEN and CDR2 SYDVKM come from the germline V gene. The V call is TRBV28, the J call TRBJ1-6, with 7 bases lining up with TRBD1. The sample consisted of peripheral blood mononuclear cells (PBMCs), taken when the disease was refractory, from a patient treated with antithyroid drugs. The source of this sequence is a female donor with Graves disease. The CDR3 nucleotides are TGTGCCAGCAGTTCCGTACAGGGGAGGGCCAATTCACCCCTCCACTTT. Translation gives CASSSVQGRANSPLHF.